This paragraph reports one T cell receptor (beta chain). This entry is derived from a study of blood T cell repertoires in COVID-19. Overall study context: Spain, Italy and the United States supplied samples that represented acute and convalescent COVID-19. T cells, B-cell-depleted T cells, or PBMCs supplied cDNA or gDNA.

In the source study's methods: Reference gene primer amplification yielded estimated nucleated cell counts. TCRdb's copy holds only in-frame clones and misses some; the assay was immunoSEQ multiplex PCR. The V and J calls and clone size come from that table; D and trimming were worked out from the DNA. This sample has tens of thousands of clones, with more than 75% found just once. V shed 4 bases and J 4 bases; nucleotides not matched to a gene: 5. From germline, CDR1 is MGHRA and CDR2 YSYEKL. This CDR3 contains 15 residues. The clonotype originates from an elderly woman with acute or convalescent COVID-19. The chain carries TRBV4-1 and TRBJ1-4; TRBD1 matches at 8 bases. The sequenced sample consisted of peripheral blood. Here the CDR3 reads CASSLTGASNEKLFF. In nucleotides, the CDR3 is TGCGCCAGCAGCCTGACAGGGGCAAGTAATGAAAAACTGTTTTTT.